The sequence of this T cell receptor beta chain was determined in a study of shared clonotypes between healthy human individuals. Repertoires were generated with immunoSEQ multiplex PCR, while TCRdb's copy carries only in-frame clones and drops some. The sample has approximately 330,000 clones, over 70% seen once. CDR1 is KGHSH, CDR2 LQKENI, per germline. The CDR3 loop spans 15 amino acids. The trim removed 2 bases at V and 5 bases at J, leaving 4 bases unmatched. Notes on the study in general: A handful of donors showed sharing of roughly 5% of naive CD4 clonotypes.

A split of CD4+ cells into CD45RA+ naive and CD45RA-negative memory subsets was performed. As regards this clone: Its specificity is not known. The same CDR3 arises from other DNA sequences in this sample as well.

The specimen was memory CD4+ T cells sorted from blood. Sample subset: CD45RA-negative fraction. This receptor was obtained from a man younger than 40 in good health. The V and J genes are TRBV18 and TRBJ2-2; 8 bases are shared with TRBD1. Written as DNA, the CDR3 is TGTGCCAGCTCACCAGGACAGGGCGGGACCGGGGAGCTGTTTTTT. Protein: CASSPGQGGTGELFF.